The next 2 T cell receptor beta chains were all read from a single sample in a study of Ad26.COV2.S vaccination and SARS-CoV-2 variants. Treatment given: some 19 received Ad26.COV2.S at low or high dose, single or two shots; roughly five received placebo; per-sample allocation not given. Sampling occurred on day 63 after the first vaccine or placebo injection. Measured with immunoSEQ multiplex PCR; TCRdb has only the in-frame clones, and not every one. The data contain approximately 300,000 clones, more than 70% of them singletons. The specimen comprised peripheral blood, sampled in a trial of Ad26.COV2.S vaccine versus placebo. These receptors were collected from a person between 18 and 59 years old who received the Ad26.COV2.S COVID-19 vaccine or a placebo.

The chain uses TRBV19 and TRBJ2-3; TRBD1 matches 10 bases. Germline CDR1 and CDR2: LNHDA and SQIVND (reference sequence). Trimming cost V 4 bases and J 8 bases; bases outside gene matches: 30. The CDR3 consists of 22 residues. The CDR3 is CASSTNTTGTGAALIVGGTQYF. The CDR3 nucleotides read TGTGCCAGTAGTACCAATACTACCGGGACAGGGGCCGCGCTAATTGTAGGCGGTACGCAGTATTTT.

The CDR3 is CASSELGYPPPDTQYF. The CDR3 coding sequence is TGTGCCAGCAGCGAGCTTGGCTATCCCCCCCCAGATACGCAGTATTTT. The chain combines TRBV6-2 or TRBV6-3 with TRBJ2-3; D is unclear. The CDR3 length is 16 residues. V lost 6 bases and J 4 bases, leaving 20 bases between the germline ends. CDR1 is MNHEY and CDR2 is SVGEGT in the germline V gene.